A selection of T cell receptor beta chains follows, all from one sample in a study of shared clonotypes between healthy human individuals. The data were produced by immunoSEQ multiplex PCR, yet TCRdb's version contains in-frame clones alone and is incomplete. The repertoire consists of around 300,000 clones, with around 86% occurring once and the leading ten covering roughly 17%. Sequencing was done on a sample of memory CD8+ T cells sorted from blood. Receptor source: a man aged 18 to 29 in good health. Each CDR3 is given with its conserved first and last residue. The D gene is left open where the match is weak. Rows give clone size only sometimes, using once, few, many, or a class for an expanded clone.

d_gene,j_gene,abundance,v_gene,CDR3aa,CDR3nt
NA,TRBJ2-1,NA,TRBV7-3,CASSLPRGEYNEQFF,TGTGCCAGCAGCCTCCCCCGGGGCGAGTACAATGAGCAGTTCTTC
NA,TRBJ2-7,NA,TRBV14,CASSQDIRGSYEQYF,TGTGCCAGCAGCCAAGACATTAGGGGCTCCTACGAGCAGTACTTC
NA,TRBJ2-7,NA,TRBV27,CASSLQGSLGEQYF,TGTGCCAGCAGTTTACAGGGTTCCCTGGGGGAGCAGTACTTC
NA,TRBJ1-4,NA,TRBV25-1,CASRGQLTNEKLFF,TGTGCCAGCCGCGGACAGCTAACTAATGAAAAACTGTTTTTT
NA,TRBJ2-2,NA,TRBV7-9,CASSLAPGQGLTGELFF,TGTGCCAGCAGCTTAGCGCCAGGGCAAGGATTGACCGGGGAGCTGTTTTTT
NA,TRBJ2-7,few,TRBV13,CASSLEGGSYEQYF,TGTGCCAGCAGCTTAGAGGGCGGATCCTACGAGCAGTACTTC
TRBD1,TRBJ1-6,NA,TRBV28,CASSPAQGASSYNSPLHF,TGTGCCAGCAGCCCGGCCCAGGGGGCGTCCTCCTATAATTCACCCCTCCACTTT
NA,TRBJ1-3,NA,TRBV11-2,CASSYSLDGNTIYF,TGTGCCAGCAGTTACTCTCTGGATGGAAACACCATATATTTT
TRBD1,TRBJ1-2,NA,TRBV29-1,CSVEDPTGTYGYTF,TGCAGCGTTGAAGATCCGACAGGGACCTATGGCTACACCTTC
NA,TRBJ2-7,NA,TRBV28,CASSFAGAGYEQYF,TGTGCCAGCAGTTTCGCGGGGGCTGGCTACGAGCAGTACTTC
NA,TRBJ1-2,NA,TRBV13,CASSLGQTDYGYTF,TGTGCCAGCAGCCTCGGCCAAACCGACTATGGCTACACCTTC
TRBD1,TRBJ2-3,NA,TRBV6-5,CASSPWQGETDTQYF,TGTGCCAGCAGTCCGTGGCAGGGGGAAACAGATACGCAGTATTTT
TRBD2,TRBJ2-1,once,TRBV18,CASSPLAGYSYNEQFF,TGTGCCAGCTCACCACTAGCGGGCTACTCCTACAATGAGCAGTTCTTC
TRBD1,TRBJ1-1,NA,TRBV2,CASSATPGLTGLEAFF,TGTGCCAGCAGTGCAACCCCGGGTCTGACAGGGCTTGAAGCTTTCTTT
NA,TRBJ1-2,NA,TRBV9,CASSVDGGDYGYTF,TGTGCCAGCAGCGTAGACGGGGGTGACTATGGCTACACCTTC
TRBD2,TRBJ2-3,NA,TRBV10-3,CAISVLAGDPTDTQYF,TGTGCCATCAGTGTCCTAGCGGGGGACCCTACAGATACGCAGTATTTT
NA,TRBJ2-1,NA,TRBV7-9,CASSAISGITRGVYNEQFF,TGTGCCAGCAGCGCGATAAGCGGGATCACTAGGGGGGTATACAATGAGCAGTTCTTC
TRBD1,TRBJ2-7,once,TRBV7-9,CASSSGQEYEQYF,TGTGCCAGCAGCTCGGGACAGGAGTACGAGCAGTACTTC
TRBD2,TRBJ2-3,NA,TRBV7-9,CASSDRSSGPLTDTQYF,TGTGCCAGCAGCGATCGTTCTAGCGGGCCCCTCACAGATACGCAGTATTTT
NA,TRBJ2-7,NA,TRBV2,CAGGTGYYEQYF,TGTGCCGGCGGGACGGGTTATTACGAGCAGTACTTC
NA,TRBJ2-1,NA,TRBV27,CASSSPWYEQFF,TGTGCCAGCAGTTCTCCGTGGTACGAGCAGTTCTTC
NA,TRBJ2-5,NA,TRBV7-9,CASSLARDPGAEAQYF,TGTGCCAGCAGCTTAGCCCGGGACCCGGGGGCCGAGGCCCAGTACTTC
TRBD2,TRBJ2-3,NA,TRBV7-9,CASRSTSADTDTQYF,TGTGCCAGCAGATCGACTAGCGCCGACACAGATACGCAGTATTTT
NA,TRBJ2-3,NA,TRBV6-5,CASSYSERPEADTQYF,TGTGCCAGCAGTTACTCGGAGCGGCCCGAGGCAGATACGCAGTATTTT
NA,TRBJ2-2,NA,TRBV6-1,CASSDPAGELFF,TGTGCCAGCAGTGACCCGGCCGGGGAGCTGTTTTTT
TRBD1,TRBJ1-2,NA,TRBV5-1,CASSFTGDYGYTF,TGCGCCAGCAGTTTCACAGGGGACTATGGCTACACCTTC
NA,TRBJ2-7,NA,TRBV7-9,CASSTRGDGEQYF,TGTGCCAGCAGCACACGGGGTGATGGCGAGCAGTACTTC
NA,TRBJ1-1,NA,TRBV30,CAWSMGAEAFF,TGTGCCTGGAGCATGGGGGCTGAAGCTTTCTTT
TRBD2,TRBJ2-3,NA,TRBV19,CASSSKTSGGTDTQYF,TGTGCCAGTAGTTCAAAGACTAGCGGGGGCACAGATACGCAGTATTTT
NA,TRBJ2-1,NA,TRBV5-4,CASSTSGGGGNNEQFF,TGTGCCAGCAGCACCTCTGGAGGGGGAGGAAACAATGAGCAGTTCTTC
NA,TRBJ1-6,NA,TRBV7-9,CASSLDSNSPLHF,TGTGCCAGCAGCTTGGACAGCAATTCACCCCTCCACTTT
NA,TRBJ2-2,once,TRBV7-6,CASSWRGNTGELFF,TGTGCCAGCAGCTGGAGGGGGAACACCGGGGAGCTGTTTTTT
NA,TRBJ2-2,NA,TRBV28,CASSLTAPVNTGELFF,TGTGCCAGCAGCCTAACAGCCCCAGTAAACACCGGGGAGCTGTTTTTT
NA,TRBJ1-4,NA,TRBV30,CAWSPLGGANEKLFF,TGTGCCTGGAGTCCACTGGGAGGCGCTAATGAAAAACTGTTTTTT
NA,TRBJ2-1,few,TRBV29-1,CSVEDVGVDMSSYNEQFF,TGCAGCGTTGAAGACGTGGGGGTGGATATGAGCTCCTACAATGAGCAGTTCTTC
NA,TRBJ2-7,NA,TRBV10-3,CAARRDISSYEQYF,TGTGCCGCCAGAAGGGACATATCCTCCTACGAGCAGTACTTC
NA,TRBJ1-2,NA,TRBV2,CAINREGLYGYTF,TGTGCCATCAATAGGGAGGGCCTCTATGGCTACACCTTC
TRBD1,TRBJ2-3,few,TRBV2,CASSLGQGPTDTQYF,TGTGCCAGCAGTCTAGGACAGGGTCCCACAGATACGCAGTATTTT
TRBD1,TRBJ2-7,NA,TRBV5-1,CASSSRQGESYEQYF,TGCGCCAGCAGCTCTAGACAGGGCGAATCCTACGAGCAGTACTTC
NA,TRBJ2-7,many,TRBV9,CASSPSGGDEQYF,TGTGCCAGCAGCCCCAGTGGGGGCGACGAGCAGTACTTC
NA,TRBJ1-6,few,TRBV6-1,CASSDLTVGSYNSPLHF,TGTGCCAGCAGTGATTTGACCGTCGGCTCCTATAATTCACCCCTCCACTTT
NA,TRBJ2-2,NA,TRBV7-9,CASGRANTGELFF,TGTGCCAGCGGCAGAGCGAACACCGGGGAGCTGTTTTTT
NA,TRBJ2-7,NA,TRBV2,CASSEEGSEFGEQYF,TGTGCCAGCAGTGAAGAGGGGTCGGAGTTTGGCGAGCAGTACTTC
NA,TRBJ2-7,NA,TRBV5-1,CASSLGHLGYDEQYF,TGCGCCAGCAGCTTGGGCCACCTGGGCTACGACGAGCAGTACTTC
NA,TRBJ2-7,NA,TRBV29-1,CSVEGTDTYEQYF,TGCAGCGTTGAGGGGACGGATACCTACGAGCAGTACTTC
NA,TRBJ2-7,NA,TRBV11-2,CASSLEADYEQYF,TGTGCCAGCAGCTTAGAGGCGGACTACGAGCAGTACTTC
NA,TRBJ1-5,NA,TRBV19,CASSSRVGNQPQHF,TGTGCCAGTAGTAGTCGGGTTGGCAATCAGCCCCAGCATTTT
NA,TRBJ1-1,once,TRBV25-1,CASSEFGDEAFF,TGTGCCAGCAGTGAATTCGGCGACGAAGCTTTCTTT
TRBD2,TRBJ2-2,once,TRBV4-3,CASSQDLVYSRGGSNTGELFF,TGCGCCAGCAGCCAAGATTTAGTCTATTCGAGGGGCGGGAGCAACACCGGGGAGCTGTTTTTT
TRBD2,TRBJ2-7,NA,TRBV7-2,CASSQRTSASYEQYF,TGTGCCAGCAGCCAACGGACTAGCGCCTCCTACGAGCAGTACTTC
NA,TRBJ2-1,NA,TRBV2,CASQGGTGTYNEQFF,TGTGCCAGTCAGGGAGGTACGGGAACCTACAATGAGCAGTTCTTC
TRBD2,TRBJ2-3,NA,TRBV27,CASSLWGGPYTDTQYF,TGTGCCAGCAGTTTATGGGGAGGGCCTTACACAGATACGCAGTATTTT
TRBD2,TRBJ2-3,NA,TRBV5-6,CASSGVAGLDTDTQYF,TGTGCCAGCAGCGGGGTAGCGGGACTAGACACAGATACGCAGTATTTT
TRBD2,TRBJ2-7,NA,TRBV30,CACSLGRANEQYF,TGTGCCTGTAGTTTGGGGAGGGCCAACGAGCAGTACTTC